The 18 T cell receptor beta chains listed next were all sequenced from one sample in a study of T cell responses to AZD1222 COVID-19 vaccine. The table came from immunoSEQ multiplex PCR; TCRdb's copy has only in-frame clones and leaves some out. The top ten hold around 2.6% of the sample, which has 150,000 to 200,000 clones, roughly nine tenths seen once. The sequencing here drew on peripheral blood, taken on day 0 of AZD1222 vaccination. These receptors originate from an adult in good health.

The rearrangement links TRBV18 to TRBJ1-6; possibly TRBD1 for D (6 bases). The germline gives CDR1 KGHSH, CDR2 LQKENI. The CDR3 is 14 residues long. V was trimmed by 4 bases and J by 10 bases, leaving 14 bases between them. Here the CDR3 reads CASSRGPFDSPLHF. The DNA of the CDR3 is TGTGCCAGCTCACGGGGGCCCTTTGACTCACCCCTCCACTTT.

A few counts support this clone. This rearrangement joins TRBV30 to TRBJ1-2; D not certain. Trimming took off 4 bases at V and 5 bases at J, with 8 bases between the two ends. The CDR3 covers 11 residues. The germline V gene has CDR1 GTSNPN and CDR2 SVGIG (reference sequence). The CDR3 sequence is CAWMGVYGYTF. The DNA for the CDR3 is TGTGCCTGGATGGGTGTGTATGGCTACACCTTC.

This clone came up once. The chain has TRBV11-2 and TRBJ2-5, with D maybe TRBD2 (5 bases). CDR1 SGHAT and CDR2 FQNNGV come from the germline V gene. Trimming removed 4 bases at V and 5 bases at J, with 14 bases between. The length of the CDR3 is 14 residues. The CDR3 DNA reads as TGTGCCAGCAGCTCGAGGGCACCTGGGGAGACCCAGTACTTC. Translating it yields CASSSRAPGETQYF.

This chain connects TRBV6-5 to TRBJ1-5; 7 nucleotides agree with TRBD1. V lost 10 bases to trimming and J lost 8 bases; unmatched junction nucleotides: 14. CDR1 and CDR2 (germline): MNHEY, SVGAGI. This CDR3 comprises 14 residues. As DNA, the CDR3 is TGTGCCATCGGAAGGGGGCGCGACATAGAGCCCCAGCATTTT. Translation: CAIGRGRDIEPQHF.

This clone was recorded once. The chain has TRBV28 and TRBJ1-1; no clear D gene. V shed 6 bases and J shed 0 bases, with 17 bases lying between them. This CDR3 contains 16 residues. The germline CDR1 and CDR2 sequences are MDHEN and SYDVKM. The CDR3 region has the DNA TGTGCCAGCAGCCCCTCAAAGGGTTTCCTGAACACTGAAGCTTTCTTT. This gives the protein CASSPSKGFLNTEAFF.

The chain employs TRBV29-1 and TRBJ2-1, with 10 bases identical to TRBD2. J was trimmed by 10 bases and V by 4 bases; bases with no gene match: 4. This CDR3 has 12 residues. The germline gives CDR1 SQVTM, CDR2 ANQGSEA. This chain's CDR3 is CSVVAGGGEQFF. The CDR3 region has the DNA TGCAGCGTTGTAGCGGGAGGAGGGGAGCAGTTCTTC.

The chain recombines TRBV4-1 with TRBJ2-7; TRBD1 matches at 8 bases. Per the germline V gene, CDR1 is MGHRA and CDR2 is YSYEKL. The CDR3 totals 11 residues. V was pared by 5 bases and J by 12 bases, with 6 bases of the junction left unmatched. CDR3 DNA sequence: TGCGCCAGCAGCGGACAGGGAGCGACGTACTTC. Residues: CASSGQGATYF.

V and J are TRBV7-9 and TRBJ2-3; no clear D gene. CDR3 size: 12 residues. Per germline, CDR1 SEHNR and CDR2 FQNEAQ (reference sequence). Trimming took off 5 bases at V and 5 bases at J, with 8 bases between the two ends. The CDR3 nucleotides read TGTGCCAGCAGCCCTAACTTAGATACGCAGTATTTT. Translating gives CASSPNLDTQYF.

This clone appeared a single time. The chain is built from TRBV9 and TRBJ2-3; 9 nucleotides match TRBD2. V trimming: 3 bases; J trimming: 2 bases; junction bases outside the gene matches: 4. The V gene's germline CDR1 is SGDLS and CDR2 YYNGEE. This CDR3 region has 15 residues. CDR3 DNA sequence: TGTGCCAGCAGCGGGATAGCGGGAGTCACAGATACGCAGTATTTT. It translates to CASSGIAGVTDTQYF. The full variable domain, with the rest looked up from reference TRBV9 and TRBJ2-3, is DSGVTQTPKHLITATGQRVTLRCSPRSGDLSVYWYQQSLDQGLQFLIQYYNGEERAKGNILERFSAQQFPDLHSELNLSSLELGDSALYFCASSGIAGVTDTQYFGPGTRLTVL.

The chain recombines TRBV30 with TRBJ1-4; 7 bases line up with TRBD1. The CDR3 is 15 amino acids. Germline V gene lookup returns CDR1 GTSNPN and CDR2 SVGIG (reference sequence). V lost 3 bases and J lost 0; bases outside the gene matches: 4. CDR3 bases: TGTGCCTGGAGCGATACAGGGGCAACTAATGAAAAACTGTTTTTT. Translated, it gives CAWSDTGATNEKLFF.

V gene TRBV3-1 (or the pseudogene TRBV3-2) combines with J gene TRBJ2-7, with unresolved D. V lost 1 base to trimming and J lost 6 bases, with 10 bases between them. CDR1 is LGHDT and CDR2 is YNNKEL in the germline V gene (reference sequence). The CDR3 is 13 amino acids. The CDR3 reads CASSQAQGFEQYF. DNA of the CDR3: TGTGCCAGCAGCCAAGCTCAAGGTTTCGAGCAGTACTTC.

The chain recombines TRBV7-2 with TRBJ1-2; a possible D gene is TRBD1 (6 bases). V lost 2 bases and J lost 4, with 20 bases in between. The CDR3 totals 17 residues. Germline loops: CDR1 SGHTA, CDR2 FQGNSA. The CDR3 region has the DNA TGTGCCAGCAGCTTACACGGGGGCTCGGGGTTTGGCTATGGCTACACCTTC. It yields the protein CASSLHGGSGFGYGYTF.

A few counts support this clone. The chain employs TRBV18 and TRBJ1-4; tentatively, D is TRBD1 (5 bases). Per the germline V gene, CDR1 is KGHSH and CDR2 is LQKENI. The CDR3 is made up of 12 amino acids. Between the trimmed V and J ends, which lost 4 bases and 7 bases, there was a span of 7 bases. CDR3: CASSRGGEKLFF. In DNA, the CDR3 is TGTGCCAGCTCACGGGGGGGTGAAAAACTGTTTTTT.

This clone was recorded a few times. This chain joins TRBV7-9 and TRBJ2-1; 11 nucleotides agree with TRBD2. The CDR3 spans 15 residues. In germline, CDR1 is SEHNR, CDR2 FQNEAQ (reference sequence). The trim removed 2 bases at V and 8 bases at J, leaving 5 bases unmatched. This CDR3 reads CASSLFSGRADEQFF. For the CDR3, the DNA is TGTGCCAGCAGCTTATTTAGCGGGAGGGCCGATGAGCAGTTCTTC.

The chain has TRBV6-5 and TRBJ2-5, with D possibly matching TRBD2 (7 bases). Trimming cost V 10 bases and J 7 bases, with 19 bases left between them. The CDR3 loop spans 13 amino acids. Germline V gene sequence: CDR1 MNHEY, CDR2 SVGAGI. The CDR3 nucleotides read TGTGCCACGCGCGGGGGCCTATCGGGGACCCAGTACTTC. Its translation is CATRGGLSGTQYF.

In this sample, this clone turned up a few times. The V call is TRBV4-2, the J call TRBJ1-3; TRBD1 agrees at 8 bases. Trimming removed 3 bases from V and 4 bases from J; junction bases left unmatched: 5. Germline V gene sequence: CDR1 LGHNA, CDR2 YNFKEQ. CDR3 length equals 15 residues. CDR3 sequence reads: CASSQGWTGGNTIYF. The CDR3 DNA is TGTGCCAGCAGCCAGGGCTGGACAGGGGGAAACACCATATATTTT.

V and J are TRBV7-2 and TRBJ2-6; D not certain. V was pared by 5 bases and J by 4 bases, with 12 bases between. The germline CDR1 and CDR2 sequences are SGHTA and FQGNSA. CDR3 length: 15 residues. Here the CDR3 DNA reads TGTGCCAGCAGCGACCGATCGGCGGGGGCCAACGTCCTGACTTTC. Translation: CASSDRSAGANVLTF.

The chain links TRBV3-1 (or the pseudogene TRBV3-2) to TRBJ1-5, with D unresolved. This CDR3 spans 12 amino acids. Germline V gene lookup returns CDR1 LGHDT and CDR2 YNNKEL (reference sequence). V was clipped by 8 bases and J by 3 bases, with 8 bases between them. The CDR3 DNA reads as TGTGCCAGCGGACGCACCAATCAGCCCCAGCATTTT. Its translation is CASGRTNQPQHF.